These 25 T cell receptor beta chains originate from one sample sequenced in a study of blood T cell repertoires in COVID-19. The repertoire was sequenced with immunoSEQ multiplex PCR; TCRdb's copy has only in-frame clones and lacks some. The sample lists some 300,000 clones, around 88% seen once, with 5.5% to 8.5% in the top ten. The sequencing sample was made of peripheral blood. Source of these receptors: a woman in her twenties or thirties who had recovered from COVID-19.

The V gene is TRBV5-8, the J gene TRBJ1-1, with 9 bases matching TRBD1. Germline trimming cut 4 bases from V and 4 bases from J; bases unmatched to any gene: 8. Germline lookup yields CDR1 SGHTS and CDR2 YDEGEE. The CDR3 is made up of 15 amino acids. CDR3 nucleotide sequence: TGTGCCAGCAGCCCAGGGACAGGGAGAGGCACTGAAGCTTTCTTT. The encoded protein is CASSPGTGRGTEAFF.

The chain joins TRBV5-5 to TRBJ2-7; D possibly corresponds to TRBD2 (6 bases). This CDR3 has 15 residues. CDR1 and CDR2 (germline): SGHKS, YYEKEE (reference sequence). V was cut by 5 bases and J by 3 bases, with 18 bases left in between. The CDR3: CASRSRFQGGYEQYF. CDR3 DNA sequence: TGTGCCAGCAGGTCAAGATTCCAGGGAGGCTACGAGCAGTACTTC.

The J gene is TRBJ2-4, the V gene TRBV5-6; 11 bases match TRBD2. The CDR3 length is 15 residues. CDR1 SGHDT and CDR2 YYEEEE come from the germline V gene. Trimming took 4 bases from V and 1 from J; bases not matched to a gene: 1. CDR3 in DNA: TGTGCCAGCAGCCCTAGCGGGGGGGCCAAAAACATTCAGTACTTC. Its protein is CASSPSGGAKNIQYF.

V is TRBV6-6 and J is TRBJ1-2, with D uncertain. Germline CDR1 and CDR2: MNHNY and SVGAGI (reference sequence). The CDR3 is made up of 14 amino acids. Trimming left V 0 bases short and J 7 bases short, with 12 bases between. CDR3 protein: CASSYSGQAFGYTF. CDR3 nucleotide sequence: TGTGCCAGCAGTTACTCAGGTCAGGCATTTGGCTACACCTTC.

This chain joins TRBV28 and TRBJ1-2; D is unclear. The germline V gene has CDR1 MDHEN and CDR2 SYDVKM. The CDR3 runs to 14 residues. Trimming removed 1 base at V and 4 bases at J, with 10 bases between. CDR3 in amino acids: CASSLSPPVYGYTF. CDR3 sequence (DNA): TGTGCCAGCAGTTTATCTCCCCCAGTCTATGGCTACACCTTC.

This CDR3 is CASSQAGGGQPQHF. CDR3 coding DNA: TGTGCCAGCAGCCAAGCTGGGGGGGGTCAGCCCCAGCATTTT. The chain links TRBV7-9 to TRBJ1-5; perhaps TRBD1 as D (5 bases). The V and J ends lost 5 bases and 6 bases respectively, with 14 bases between them. This CDR3 comprises 14 residues. Germline V CDR1 and CDR2: SEHNR, FQNEAQ (reference sequence).

CDR3 DNA sequence: TGTGCCAGCAGCTTAGGGCAGGGGCGCGAAGAGACCCAGTACTTC. Translated, it gives CASSLGQGREETQYF. This chain uses TRBV7-2 with TRBJ2-5; the D gene is possibly TRBD1 (6 bases). Between the trimmed V and J ends, which lost 1 base and 3 bases, there was a span of 12 bases. Germline values: CDR1 SGHTA, CDR2 FQGNSA. This CDR3 is built from 15 residues. Based on the CDR3 plus reference TRBV7-2 and TRBJ2-5, the full variable domain is GAGVSQSPSNKVTEKGKDVELRCDPISGHTALYWYRQSLGQGLEFLIYFQGNSAPDKSGLPSDRFSAERTGGSVSTLTIQRTQQEDSAVYLCASSLGQGREETQYFGPGTRLLVL.

This chain connects TRBV3-1 (or the pseudogene TRBV3-2) to TRBJ2-7; 8 nucleotides match TRBD1. V gave up 1 base and J gave up 5 bases; unmatched junction bases: 7. The CDR3 is 15 amino acids. Per germline, CDR1 LGHDT and CDR2 YNNKEL (reference sequence). The CDR3 loop is CASSQGRGRVDEQYF. CDR3 in DNA: TGTGCCAGCAGCCAAGGCAGGGGGCGCGTCGACGAGCAGTACTTC.

This chain joins TRBV14 and TRBJ1-2; possibly TRBD1 for D (5 bases). From germline, CDR1 is SGHDN and CDR2 FVKESK. This CDR3 comprises 14 residues. The ends were cut back, 3 bases at V and 8 bases at J, with 16 bases in the middle. The CDR3 loop reads CASSHLEGRRGYTF. CDR3 sequence (DNA): TGTGCCAGCAGCCATCTGGAGGGGCGGAGAGGCTACACCTTC.

The gene calls are TRBV28 and TRBJ1-1; tentatively, D is TRBD1 (6 bases). Germline assignment: CDR1 MDHEN and CDR2 SYDVKM. The V and J ends lost 2 bases and 11 bases respectively, with 9 bases between them. CDR3 length: 11 residues. The CDR3 DNA is TGTGCCAGCAGTTTAAGGGACAAGGCTTTCTTT. Encoded protein: CASSLRDKAFF.

This rearrangement joins TRBV7-2 to TRBJ2-1; TRBD2 matches at 11 bases. Germline-derived CDR1 and CDR2 are SGHTA and FQGNSA. V shed 5 bases and J 8 bases; nucleotides not matched to a gene: 14. The CDR3 covers 17 residues. In DNA form, the CDR3 reads TGTGCCAGCAGCCCTAGGGCAGCTAGCGGGGGGCGGCATGAGCAGTTCTTC. It yields the protein CASSPRAASGGRHEQFF.

The chain joins TRBV7-2 to TRBJ1-2; TRBD1 might be the D (6 bases). The CDR3 is made up of 13 amino acids. Germline lookup yields CDR1 SGHTA and CDR2 FQGNSA. The ends were cut back, 5 bases at V and 6 bases at J, with 13 bases in the middle. The CDR3: CASSAWTADGYTF. The DNA for the CDR3 is TGTGCCAGCAGCGCTTGGACAGCCGATGGCTACACCTTC.

The V call is TRBV28, the J call TRBJ2-7, with D perhaps TRBD2 (6 bases). Germline loops: CDR1 MDHEN, CDR2 SYDVKM. V gave up 7 bases and J gave up 6 bases, with 22 bases separating them. CDR3 length equals 15 residues. CDR3 region: CASNLGGGVLAEQYF. The CDR3 nucleotides read TGTGCCAGCAACTTGGGTGGAGGGGTCCTAGCCGAGCAGTACTTC.

The J gene is TRBJ1-6, the V gene TRBV7-9; TRBD1 aligns across 9 bases. Germline V gene lookup returns CDR1 SEHNR and CDR2 FQNEAQ (reference sequence). V lost 5 bases, J lost 7 bases, and 6 bases stayed unmatched. The CDR3 totals 15 residues. In DNA, the CDR3 is TGTGCCAGCAGCCCCCGGGACAGGGTGAATTCACCCCTCCACTTT. Translating it yields CASSPRDRVNSPLHF. Complete variable domain (other parts from reference TRBV7-9 and TRBJ1-6): DTGVSQNPRHKITKRGQNVTFRCDPISEHNRLYWYRQTLGQGPEFLTYFQNEAQLEKSRLLSDRFSAERPKGSFSTLEIQRTEQGDSAMYLCASSPRDRVNSPLHFGNGTRLTVT.

V gene TRBV4-2 combines with J gene TRBJ1-4, with D hard to call. Germline loops: CDR1 LGHNA, CDR2 YNFKEQ. Trimming took off 1 base at V and 7 bases at J, with 13 bases between the two ends. The CDR3 is made up of 15 amino acids. This CDR3 reads CASSQVGEALEKLFF. The CDR3, as DNA: TGTGCCAGCAGCCAAGTAGGAGAGGCTCTTGAAAAACTGTTTTTT.

The genes are TRBV12-3 or TRBV12-4 and TRBJ1-1, with D unclear. V dropped 2 bases and J dropped 4 bases, with 5 bases sitting between them. The CDR3 runs 12 residues. CDR3 nucleotides: TGTGCCAGCAGTTTACGGAGCACTGAAGCTTTCTTT. Translating it yields CASSLRSTEAFF.

In this sample, this clone turned up once. J is TRBJ1-2 and V is TRBV19; tentative D call: TRBD1 (5 bases). Trimming removed 9 bases at V and 4 bases at J, with 27 bases between. This CDR3 is 17 amino acids long. In germline, CDR1 is LNHDA, CDR2 SQIVND (reference sequence). The CDR3 region is CASWRGLYRRDGYGYTF. CDR3 DNA: TGTGCCAGCTGGCGGGGGTTATATCGCAGGGACGGCTATGGCTACACCTTC.

This sequence joins TRBV6-1 and TRBJ1-1; D gene unclear. Trimming shortened V by 2 bases and J by 3 bases, and 7 bases separated the two germline ends. CDR1 MNHNS and CDR2 SASEGT come from the germline V gene. The CDR3 totals 13 residues. The CDR3: CASSELRYTEAFF. For the CDR3, the DNA is TGTGCCAGCAGTGAACTCAGATACACTGAAGCTTTCTTT.

The genes are TRBV7-2 and TRBJ2-1, with 8 bases fitting TRBD2. V gave up 6 bases and J gave up 7 bases; unmatched junction bases: 14. This CDR3 comprises 16 residues. CDR1 and CDR2 (germline): SGHTA, FQGNSA. This CDR3 is CASRRGAGASGNEQFF. The CDR3 nucleotides read TGTGCCAGCAGACGAGGAGCGGGGGCCAGTGGGAATGAGCAGTTCTTC.

The chain uses TRBV3-1 (or the pseudogene TRBV3-2) and TRBJ1-3; tentatively, D is TRBD1 (5 bases). V was shortened by 1 base and J by 1 base, with 8 bases between the two germline ends. The CDR3 extends over 15 amino acids. Looked up from germline, CDR1 is LGHDT and CDR2 is YNNKEL (reference sequence). The CDR3 nucleotides read TGTGCCAGCAGCCAAGCGGCAGGGTCTGGAAACACCATATATTTT. This codes for CASSQAAGSGNTIYF.

The count of this clone is one. The chain has TRBV29-1 and TRBJ2-3; 7 nucleotides agree with TRBD2. Germline CDR1 reads SQVTM; CDR2 reads ANQGSEA. The CDR3 extends over 13 amino acids. Losses at the gene ends were 5 bases for V and 3 bases for J; bases not matched to a gene: 5. This CDR3 is CSVSGRGTDTQYF. The CDR3 DNA sequence: TGCAGCGTTTCTGGGCGGGGGACAGATACGCAGTATTTT.

The rearrangement links TRBV7-9 to TRBJ2-4, with 7 nucleotides matching TRBD1. The trim removed 7 bases at V and 8 bases at J, leaving 8 bases unmatched. The CDR3 spans 13 residues. The V gene's germline CDR1 is SEHNR and CDR2 FQNEAQ (reference sequence). CDR3 loop: CASNLVTGDIQYF. CDR3 in DNA: TGTGCCAGCAACCTAGTCACAGGGGACATTCAGTACTTC.

The CDR3: CASSYGRLAIEQYF. Written as DNA, the CDR3 is TGTGCCAGCAGTTACGGAAGACTGGCTATCGAGCAGTACTTC. The V and J genes are TRBV6-5 and TRBJ2-7; D uncertain. The V gene lost 2 bases and the J gene lost 6 bases, with 14 bases spanning the gap. This CDR3 has 14 residues. Per germline, CDR1 MNHEY and CDR2 SVGAGI.

This sequence joins TRBV5-1 and TRBJ2-1, with 14 bases fitting TRBD2. CDR1 is SGHRS and CDR2 is YFSETQ in the germline V gene. CDR3 length equals 16 residues. The ends lost 4 bases at V and 3 bases at J; junction bases unmatched: 3. DNA of the CDR3: TGCGCCAGCAGCGCGGGACTAGCGGGGGTCTACAATGAGCAGTTCTTC. Its translation: CASSAGLAGVYNEQFF.

The rearrangement joins TRBV11-2 to TRBJ2-7; TRBD1 agrees at 7 bases. The ends lost 3 bases at V and 4 bases at J; junction bases unmatched: 9. This CDR3 region has 15 residues. CDR1 SGHAT and CDR2 FQNNGV come from the germline V gene. This CDR3 is CASSFRRTGDYEQYF. CDR3 DNA: TGTGCCAGCAGCTTTCGCCGGACAGGAGATTACGAGCAGTACTTC. Combining the CDR3 with reference TRBV11-2 and TRBJ2-7 gives the whole variable domain EAGVAQSPRYKIIEKRQSVAFWCNPISGHATLYWYQQILGQGPKLLIQFQNNGVVDDSQLPKDRFSAERLKGVDSTLKIQPAKLEDSAVYLCASSFRRTGDYEQYFGPGTRLTVT.